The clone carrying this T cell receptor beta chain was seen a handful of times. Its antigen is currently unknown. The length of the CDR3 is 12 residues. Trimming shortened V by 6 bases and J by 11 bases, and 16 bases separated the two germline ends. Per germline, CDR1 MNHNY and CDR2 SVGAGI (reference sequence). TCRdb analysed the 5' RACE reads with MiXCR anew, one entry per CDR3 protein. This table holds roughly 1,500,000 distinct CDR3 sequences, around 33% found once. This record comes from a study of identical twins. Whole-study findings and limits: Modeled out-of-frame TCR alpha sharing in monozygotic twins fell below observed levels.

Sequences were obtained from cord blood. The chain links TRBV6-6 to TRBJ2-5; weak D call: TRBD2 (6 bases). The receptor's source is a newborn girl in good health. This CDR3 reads CASRRRFREQYF. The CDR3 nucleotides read TGTGCCAGCAGACGGCGCTTTCGGGAGCAGTACTTC.